This T cell receptor (beta chain) was sequenced in a study of cytomegalovirus exposure and HLA in healthy donors. General study results and limits: It has been reported that TCR beta sequences accurately predicted the HLA-A and HLA-B alleles of most subjects.

Trimming took 11 bases from V and 2 from J, leaving 15 bases between them. CDR3 size: 14 residues. Germline loops: CDR1 ENHRY, CDR2 SYGVKD. A note on this clone: The target antigen is unknown.

Everyone who donated was a healthy bone marrow donor. PCR used 60 Vbeta primers and 13 Jbeta primers. Original handling: Unique TCR beta chains totaled some 80 million in a later count, with roughly 11 million of them shared. Assay: immunoSEQ multiplex PCR; the TCRdb copy retains only in-frame clones and omits some. Clonal size and the V and J genes are those of that table, whereas D and trimming came from the DNA. Seen in this sample are more than 55,000 clones; the ten most common clones hold roughly 5%. This chain uses TRBV10-3 with TRBJ2-2, with D perhaps matching TRBD2 (6 bases). This clonotype originated in a woman in her thirties or forties in good health and CMV-seropositive. The sequenced sample consisted of PBMCs. The CDR3 spells CASWEDPNTGELFF. The CDR3 DNA is TGTGCCTCCTGGGAGGATCCTAACACCGGGGAGCTGTTTTTT.